These 24 T cell receptor beta chains came from one sample sequenced in a study of identifying expanded T cells in peripheral blood. Profiling relied on immunoSEQ multiplex PCR, and the TCRdb table lists in-frame clones only, not all of them. The table includes about 86,000 clones, 88% detected once. The material sequenced was blood. The receptors stem from a person aged 18 to 75 in good health.

The rearrangement joins TRBV2 to TRBJ1-5; D is uncertain. V was trimmed by 2 bases and J by 9 bases, leaving 14 bases between them. The germline gives CDR1 SNHLY, CDR2 FYNNEI. This CDR3 has 14 amino acids. CDR3 loop: CASSEPLEVPPQHF. The CDR3 region has the DNA TGTGCCAGCAGTGAACCCCTTGAGGTGCCGCCCCAGCATTTT.

This chain uses TRBV27 with TRBJ2-2, with D unresolved. V was shortened by 7 bases and J by 4 bases, with 7 bases between the two germline ends. The CDR3 is 12 amino acids. Germline values: CDR1 MNHEY, CDR2 SMNVEV (reference sequence). CDR3 loop: CASTSLTGELFF. The CDR3 DNA reads TGTGCCAGCACCTCTCTCACCGGGGAGCTGTTTTTT.

V usage is TRBV2 and J usage is TRBJ2-7; D is possibly TRBD2 (5 bases). The CDR3 runs 12 residues. The germline V and J ends were trimmed by 4 bases and 3 bases, with 7 bases remaining between them. Germline CDR1 is SNHLY and CDR2 is FYNNEI. In DNA form, the CDR3 reads TGTGCCAGCAGTGCAACTAGCTACGAGCAGTACTTC. It encodes CASSATSYEQYF.

The chain links TRBV12-5 to TRBJ1-5; maybe TRBD1 (6 bases). Germline loops: CDR1 LGHNT, CDR2 FRNRAP. The CDR3 is 18 amino acids. Trimming shortened V by 2 bases and J by 3 bases, and 20 bases separated the two germline ends. CDR3 nucleotides: TGTGCTAGTGGTTTGTCACGGGGGGCAGGCCATCTCAATCAGCCCCAGCATTTT. It translates to CASGLSRGAGHLNQPQHF.

The rearrangement joins TRBV2 to TRBJ2-7; 7 positions agree with TRBD1. Trimming took 4 bases from V and 2 from J; bases not matched to a gene: 8. CDR3 length: 15 amino acids. Germline-derived CDR1 and CDR2 are SNHLY and FYNNEI. CDR3 sequence: CASSAETGTTYEQYF. The DNA for the CDR3 is TGTGCCAGCAGTGCCGAGACAGGGACAACCTACGAGCAGTACTTC.

V gene TRBV15 combines with J gene TRBJ1-5; unclear D gene. Trimming cost V 3 bases and J 1 base, with 7 bases left between them. Germline CDR1 and CDR2: LNHNV and YYDKDF (reference sequence). The CDR3 totals 14 residues. In nucleotides, the CDR3 is TGTGCCACCAGCAGTAGTGGAAGCAATCAGCCCCAGCATTTT. Translated, it gives CATSSSGSNQPQHF.

The rearrangement links TRBV19 to TRBJ2-3; 9 nucleotides align to TRBD2. Germline trimming cut 4 bases from V and 1 base from J; bases unmatched to any gene: 9. The germline V gene has CDR1 LNHDA and CDR2 SQIVND (reference sequence). This CDR3 comprises 17 residues. The CDR3 protein is CASSTPRVAGGTDTQYF. The CDR3, as DNA: TGTGCCAGTAGTACCCCCAGGGTAGCGGGGGGCACAGATACGCAGTATTTT.

The chain carries TRBV5-4 and TRBJ2-1, with TRBD1 identical over 8 bases. V was clipped by 1 base and J by 8 bases; unmatched bases: 8. The length of the CDR3 is 15 residues. Germline CDR1 reads SGHNT; CDR2 reads YYREEE (reference sequence). The CDR3 is CASSLSGRGRDEQFF. The CDR3, as DNA: TGTGCCAGCAGCTTGTCTGGCAGGGGGCGGGATGAGCAGTTCTTC.

J is TRBJ2-7 and V is TRBV6-5, with 7 bases aligning to TRBD2. Trimming removed 2 bases from V and 7 bases from J; junction bases left unmatched: 11. This CDR3 is 15 amino acids long. Germline values: CDR1 MNHEY, CDR2 SVGAGI. CDR3 DNA: TGTGCCAGCAGTTACACCGGGGGGACTGAGGGGGAGCAGTACTTC. This translates into CASSYTGGTEGEQYF.

The chain carries TRBV30 and TRBJ1-1; D is perhaps TRBD1 (6 bases). The V end was cut by 3 bases, the J end by 11 bases, with 19 bases between. The germline V gene has CDR1 GTSNPN and CDR2 SVGIG (reference sequence). The CDR3 runs 13 residues. CDR3 sequence: CAWRDRSRGGAFF. The CDR3 DNA reads as TGTGCCTGGAGAGACCGAAGCAGGGGAGGGGCTTTCTTT.

This clone has a single count. V gene TRBV6-5 combines with J gene TRBJ1-2; weak D call: TRBD1 (6 bases). There are 14 residues in the CDR3. The V end lost 8 bases, the J end lost 3 bases, and 16 bases lay between the germline ends. CDR1 is MNHEY, CDR2 SVGAGI, per germline. The CDR3 is CASGRGAPDYGYTF. CDR3 nucleotides: TGTGCCAGCGGTCGGGGGGCACCGGACTATGGCTACACCTTC.

The rearrangement uses TRBV6-5 and TRBJ1-5, with D hard to call. The CDR3 loop spans 15 amino acids. From germline, CDR1 is MNHEY and CDR2 SVGAGI. V lost 5 bases, J lost 1 base, and 12 bases lay in between. CDR3 in amino acids: CASSPGRRSNQPQHF. CDR3 in DNA: TGTGCCAGCAGTCCTGGACGGCGGAGCAATCAGCCCCAGCATTTT.

This clone has only one observation. The chain has TRBV5-5 and TRBJ1-2; D may be TRBD1 (6 bases). The germline V gene has CDR1 SGHKS and CDR2 YYEKEE (reference sequence). Trimming stripped 0 bases from V and 4 bases from J, with 13 bases between. This CDR3 is 15 amino acids long. This chain's CDR3 is CASSLGDMEFYGYTF. The CDR3, as DNA: TGTGCCAGCAGCTTGGGGGACATGGAATTCTATGGCTACACCTTC.

The V and J genes are TRBV30 and TRBJ1-1; 7 bases match TRBD1. The J segment lost 4 bases and the V segment lost 3 bases, leaving 8 bases of the junction unmatched. Germline-derived CDR1 and CDR2 are GTSNPN and SVGIG (reference sequence). The CDR3 totals 14 residues. CDR3 amino acids: CAWREQGKSTEAFF. CDR3 sequence (DNA): TGTGCCTGGAGAGAACAGGGGAAGAGCACTGAAGCTTTCTTT.

The sample holds one count of this clone. V gene TRBV5-1 combines with J gene TRBJ2-1; 9 nucleotides match TRBD2. The length of the CDR3 is 18 residues. V was pared by 0 bases and J by 9 bases, with 16 bases of the junction left unmatched. Per germline, CDR1 SGHRS and CDR2 YFSETQ. CDR3 coding DNA: TGCGCCAGCAGCTTGGGTTCCCCAGCGGGGGGTAAGGTTGGTGAGCAGTTCTTC. Protein product: CASSLGSPAGGKVGEQFF.

The CDR3 DNA reads TGTGCCAGCAGTTGGACAGGGAGGAACACTGAAGCTTTCTTT. Translated, it gives CASSWTGRNTEAFF. The chain is built from TRBV7-2 and TRBJ1-1; 8 nucleotides agree with TRBD1. The CDR3 has 14 residues. The germline V gene has CDR1 SGHTA and CDR2 FQGNSA. The V gene end was trimmed by 6 bases and the J gene end by 1 base; junction bases not matched to a gene: 4.

The chain combines TRBV4-2 with TRBJ1-1; D may be TRBD1 (5 bases). The CDR3 is 17 residues long. CDR1 is LGHNA and CDR2 is YNFKEQ in the germline V gene. V was pared by 0 bases and J by 4 bases, with 18 bases between. The chain's CDR3 is CASSQDKGQGGSTEAFF. Here the CDR3 DNA reads TGTGCCAGCAGCCAAGATAAGGGGCAGGGCGGGAGCACTGAAGCTTTCTTT.

As regards this clone: The germline gene is not matched at one end of the junction; a read error may be the cause. J is TRBJ2-2 and V is TRBV5-1, with D perhaps TRBD1 (7 bases). The CDR3 has 14 residues. CDR1 is SGHRS, CDR2 YFSETQ, per germline. The CDR3 sequence is CASRGSGETGELFF. In DNA, the CDR3 is TGCGCGAGCAGGGGGTCGGGAGAAACCGGGGAGCTGTTTTTT.

The chain couples TRBV6-1 to TRBJ1-6, with 10 bases fitting TRBD1. The CDR3 runs 15 residues. Trimming took 4 bases from V and 5 from J; bases not matched to a gene: 2. Germline CDR1 reads MNHNS; CDR2 reads SASEGT. CDR3 in DNA: TGTGCCAGCAGTGGAGACAGGGGGCATAATTCACCCCTCCACTTT. It encodes CASSGDRGHNSPLHF.

This clone was seen once. The chain is built from TRBV7-2 and TRBJ1-1, with a weak D call TRBD1 (6 bases). The CDR3 has 14 amino acids. V was trimmed by 0 bases and J by 5 bases, leaving 10 bases between them. Looked up from germline, CDR1 is SGHTA and CDR2 is FQGNSA. The DNA of the CDR3 is TGTGCCAGCAGCTTAGCGTCAGGGGTAACTGAAGCTTTCTTT. It encodes CASSLASGVTEAFF. The full variable domain, completed using reference TRBV7-2 and TRBJ1-1, is GAGVSQSPSNKVTEKGKDVELRCDPISGHTALYWYRQSLGQGLEFLIYFQGNSAPDKSGLPSDRFSAERTGGSVSTLTIQRTQQEDSAVYLCASSLASGVTEAFFGQGTRLTVV.

The chain employs TRBV18 and TRBJ2-4, with a tentative D call TRBD2 (5 bases). The germline gives CDR1 KGHSH, CDR2 LQKENI. V gave up 2 bases and J gave up 9 bases, with 14 bases separating them. The CDR3 has 14 residues. The CDR3 bases are TGTGCCAGCTCACCAGAGACCCGGGGTGGCATTCAGTACTTC. This codes for CASSPETRGGIQYF.

This clone has only one observation. CDR3: CASSLNAGTGANVLTF. The CDR3 region has the DNA TGTGCCAGCAGTTTGAATGCAGGGACTGGGGCCAACGTCCTGACTTTC. The V gene is TRBV28, the J gene TRBJ2-6; possible D gene TRBD1, 5 bases. V lost 3 bases and J lost 2, with 11 bases in between. The length of the CDR3 is 16 residues. Germline values: CDR1 MDHEN, CDR2 SYDVKM. Full variable domain (rest looked up from reference TRBV28 and TRBJ2-6): DVKVTQSSRYLVKRTGEKVFLECVQDMDHENMFWYRQDPGLGLRLIYFSYDVKMKEKGDIPEGYSVSREKKERFSLILESASTNQTSMYLCASSLNAGTGANVLTFGAGSRLTVL.

The genes are TRBV5-4 and TRBJ1-3; D remains ambiguous. The CDR3 is 16 residues long. With 4 bases removed from V and 0 bases from J, the gap between germline ends came to 14 bases. The germline V gene encodes CDR1 SGHNT and CDR2 YYREEE (reference sequence). CDR3 region: CASSTDGTFSGNTIYF. Written as DNA, the CDR3 is TGTGCCAGCAGCACGGACGGTACATTCTCTGGAAACACCATATATTTT.

The genes are TRBV2 and TRBJ2-5, with TRBD1 as a possible D gene (6 bases). Per the germline V gene, CDR1 is SNHLY and CDR2 is FYNNEI. The CDR3 is made up of 13 amino acids. Trimming removed 6 bases at V and 2 bases at J, with 10 bases between. This chain's CDR3 is CASRRQAQETQYF. The CDR3 nucleotides read TGTGCCAGCAGAAGACAGGCTCAAGAGACCCAGTACTTC.